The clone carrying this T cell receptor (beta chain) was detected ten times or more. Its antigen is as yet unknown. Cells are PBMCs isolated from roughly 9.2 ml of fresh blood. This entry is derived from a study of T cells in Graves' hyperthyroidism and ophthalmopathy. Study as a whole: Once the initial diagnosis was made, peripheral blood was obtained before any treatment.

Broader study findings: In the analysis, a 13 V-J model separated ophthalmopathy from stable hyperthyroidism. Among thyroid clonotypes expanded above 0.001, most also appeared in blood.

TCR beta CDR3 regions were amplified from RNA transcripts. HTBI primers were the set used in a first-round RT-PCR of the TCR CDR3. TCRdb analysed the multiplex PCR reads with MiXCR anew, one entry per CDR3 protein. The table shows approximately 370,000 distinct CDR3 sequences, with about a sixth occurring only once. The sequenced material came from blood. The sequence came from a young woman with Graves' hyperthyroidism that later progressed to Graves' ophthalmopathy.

The CDR3 spells CASSLLAPREETQYF. CDR3 nucleotides: TGCGCCAGCAGCTTGTTAGCTCCACGGGAAGAGACCCAGTACTTC. The chain carries TRBV5-1 and TRBJ2-5; D not certain. The CDR3 is 15 amino acids. Trimming took off 1 base at V and 3 bases at J, with 13 bases between the two ends. The germline V gene has CDR1 SGHRS and CDR2 YFSETQ.